This T cell receptor (beta chain) came from a study of T-cell memory formation after mild COVID-19 (dated by TCRdb to the early 2020s). With regard to the full study: Most TCR sequence clusters were specific to one of the two donors. In a couple of donors, T-cell clones that expanded and contracted after mild COVID-19 were followed by sequencing TCRalpha and TCRbeta repertoires longitudinally. Two young, previously healthy adult volunteers made up the cohort, one male and one female. General findings and caveats noted by the study authors: Only two mild cases were covered by the study, and larger cohorts that include severe cases with pre-infection samples were considered necessary. Whether the second-wave clones peaking on day 37 were SARS-CoV-2 specific was not confirmed. From day 15 to 85, contracting clones showed balanced CD4/CD8 phenotypes, whereas a second wave of clones that expanded from day 15 to 37 leaned towards CD4+. Some responding clones were detected in pre-infection memory, which suggested that pre-existing cross-reactive memory T cells had joined the SARS-CoV-2 response. Contracting CD4+ clones were located mainly in the CM and EM memory subsets, whereas CD8+ clones were found to be enriched in EMRA.

In regard to this clonotype: It lacks a known antigen. Base qualities were left out, and no much larger clone turns up one base away.

PBMCs were isolated by Ficoll-Paque density gradient centrifugation. The sequencing machine was an Illumina NovaSeq 6000. Using 5'RACE with constant-segment primers, TCRalpha and TCRbeta cDNA libraries were constructed, with sample barcodes and unique molecular identifiers added in the process. RNA was extracted from every sample with Trizol reagent. Libraries were amplified in two PCR steps, with a second sample barcode and Illumina TruSeq adapters added in the second step. The libraries were sequenced on an Illumina NovaSeq using 2 x 150 bp paired-end reads. As for how the authors treated the data: Reads were demultiplexed and collapsed into UMI-guided consensus sequences with migec v1.2.7. Using mixcr v2.1.11, UMI consensuses were aligned to TRA and TRB V and J templates and then assembled into clonotypes. A clonotype was counted as expanded or contracted only if both edgeR and NoisET called the change significant, with noise models trained on biological replicates. For edgeR calls, the cutoffs were a false discovery rate-adjusted p below 0.01 and a log2 fold-change threshold of 1. As an exploratory analysis of dynamics, max-normalized trajectories of the 1000 most abundant clonotypes were examined by PCA with hierarchical clustering. Each responding clone was given a CD4 or CD8 phenotype based on the CD4+ and CD8+ repertoires, which had been sequenced separately. The raw public reads went through TCRdb reprocessing: fastp at Q25, MiXCR clone calling, in-frame beta chains kept. Each CDR3 protein appears once, grouped with its most common genes and DNA. TCRdb, rather than the study authors, made the V and J calls. In all, the sample holds hundreds of thousands of distinct CDR3 sequences, and approximately 15% of those were seen once. 22% of the sample is taken by the ten largest.

From a lookup of the germline V gene (reference sequence), CDR1 and CDR2 are MNHEY and SMNVEV. A distance of 12 bases separates the germline ends of V and J, which lose 5 bases and 1 base respectively. From cysteine to phenylalanine, the CDR3 is 15 amino acids long. Only the CDR3 part of the read is kept: 45 bases, read in frame from the first base. This chain joins TRBV27 to TRBJ2-1; TRBD1 could be the D gene, as 5 bases match. What was sequenced was PBMCs or a T cell subset sorted from them (not recorded which). This clonotype originated in a man between 18 and 29 years old who had mild COVID-19 (a few samples of this study predate the infection). The sample titles of this study are shuffled in the database, so cell type and time point are left out; the donor was told from shared clones. The DNA is as follows: TGTGCCAGCAGTCGCAACCCAGGGTCCTACAATGAGCAGTTCTTC. Translated, it reads CASSRNPGSYNEQFF.